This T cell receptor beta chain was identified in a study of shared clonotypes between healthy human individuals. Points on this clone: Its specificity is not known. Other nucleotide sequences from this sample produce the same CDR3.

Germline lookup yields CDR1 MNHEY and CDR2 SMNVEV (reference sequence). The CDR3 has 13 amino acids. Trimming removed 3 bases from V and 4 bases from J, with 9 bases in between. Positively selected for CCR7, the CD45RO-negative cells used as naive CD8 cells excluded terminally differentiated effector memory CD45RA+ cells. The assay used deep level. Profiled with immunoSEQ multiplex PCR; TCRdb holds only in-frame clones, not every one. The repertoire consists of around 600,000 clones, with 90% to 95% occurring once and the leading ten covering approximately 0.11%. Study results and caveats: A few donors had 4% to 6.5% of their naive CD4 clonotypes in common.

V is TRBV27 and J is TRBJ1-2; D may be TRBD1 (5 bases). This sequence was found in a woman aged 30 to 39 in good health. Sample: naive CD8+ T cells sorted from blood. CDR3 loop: CASSLGPVYGYTF. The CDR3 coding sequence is TGTGCCAGCAGTTTGGGACCGGTCTATGGCTACACCTTC.